Below are 28 T cell receptor beta chains sequenced from a single sample in a study of T cell repertoires in cytomegalovirus infection. TCRdb ran MiXCR on the reads and lists one entry per CDR3 protein. Among 490,000 or so distinct CDR3 sequences listed, about 11% were seen once. Sequencing was performed on PBMCs. Source of these receptors: a human donor in good health (CMV status not recorded). Some clones in this sample may be carry-over from other donors' samples.

V gene TRBV6-5 combines with J gene TRBJ2-3; weak D call: TRBD1 (5 bases). Germline V gene lookup returns CDR1 MNHEY and CDR2 SVGAGI. The CDR3 length is 14 residues. V was cut by 8 bases and J by 3 bases, with 15 bases left in between. CDR3 nucleotides: TGTGCCAGCTCAGGGTCCCCCTCAACAGATACGCAGTATTTT. This gives the protein CASSGSPSTDTQYF.

Regarding this clonotype: At one end, the junction sequence differs from germline, possibly due to a read error. This sequence joins TRBV5-4 and TRBJ2-7; 9 bases line up with TRBD2. The length of the CDR3 is 14 residues. In germline, CDR1 is SGHNT, CDR2 YYREEE (reference sequence). The CDR3 DNA sequence: TGTGCCAGCAGGCTTGCGGGAGGGCCGCAAGAGCTGTACTTC. Translating it yields CASRLAGGPQELYF.

The chain couples TRBV28 to TRBJ2-2; D assignment may be TRBD1 or TRBD2 (6 bases each). The V gene lost 6 bases and the J gene lost 7 bases, with 12 bases spanning the gap. CDR3 size: 13 residues. Germline V lookup: CDR1 MDHEN, CDR2 SYDVKM. The CDR3 is CASRMRGVGELFF. The CDR3 bases are TGTGCCAGCAGAATGAGGGGGGTCGGGGAGCTGTTTTTT. The variable domain in full, with the rest retrieved from reference TRBV28 and TRBJ2-2, is DVKVTQSSRYLVKRTGEKVFLECVQDMDHENMFWYRQDPGLGLRLIYFSYDVKMKEKGDIPEGYSVSREKKERFSLILESASTNQTSMYLCASRMRGVGELFFGEGSRLTVL.

This rearrangement joins TRBV24-1 to TRBJ2-1; no clear D. The germline gives CDR1 KGHDR, CDR2 SFDVKD. The CDR3 runs to 11 residues. V lost 5 bases and J 7 bases, leaving 5 bases between the germline ends. This CDR3 is CATSVGNEQFF. CDR3 sequence (DNA): TGTGCCACCAGTGTTGGGAATGAGCAGTTCTTC.

The rearrangement joins TRBV9 to TRBJ1-4; the D gene is possibly TRBD1 (5 bases). The CDR3 has 16 amino acids. Trimming removed 0 bases at V and 5 bases at J, with 14 bases between. CDR1 SGDLS and CDR2 YYNGEE come from the germline V gene. The DNA for the CDR3 is TGTGCCAGCAGCGTAGCCCAGGGCCCTTCAAATGAAAAACTGTTTTTT. Translating gives CASSVAQGPSNEKLFF.

This clonotype was seen at least ten times. The rearrangement links TRBV7-7 to TRBJ2-7, with TRBD1 matching over 10 bases. There are 11 residues in the CDR3. V was pared by 8 bases and J by 7 bases, with 2 bases of the junction left unmatched. CDR1 is SSHAT, CDR2 FNYEAQ, per germline (reference sequence). The CDR3 reads CASGTGDEQYF. CDR3 DNA sequence: TGTGCCAGCGGGACAGGGGATGAGCAGTACTTC.

The chain uses TRBV19 and TRBJ1-5; 7 bases agree with TRBD1. There are 16 residues in the CDR3. Germline lookup yields CDR1 LNHDA and CDR2 SQIVND (reference sequence). V dropped 4 bases and J dropped 7; count of bases not matched to a gene: 13. Here the CDR3 reads CASSRGWRGGWQPQHF. Written as DNA, the CDR3 is TGTGCCAGTAGTAGGGGGTGGAGAGGGGGCTGGCAGCCCCAGCATTTT.

Concerning this clonotype itself: Just one base apart from a much larger clone, this may be a read error. This chain links TRBV7-4 with TRBJ1-2; tentatively, D is TRBD1 (5 bases). Germline V gives CDR1 SGHVT, CDR2 SQSDAQ. V was cut by 4 bases and J by 0 bases, with 15 bases left in between. The CDR3 consists of 16 residues. CDR3 in DNA: TGTGCCAGCAGCTCAGGGCTCACAAAACCTAACTATGGCTACACCTTC. It is translated as CASSSGLTKPNYGYTF.

In its sample, this clonotype was seen many times. V usage is TRBV28 and J usage is TRBJ1-4; the match to TRBD1 covers 7 bases. Looked up from germline, CDR1 is MDHEN and CDR2 is SYDVKM. The CDR3 totals 14 residues. V lost 4 bases to trimming and J lost 4 bases; unmatched junction nucleotides: 3. DNA for the CDR3: TGTGCCAGCAGTTCCGGGACAGTTAATGAAAAACTGTTTTTT. Its protein is CASSSGTVNEKLFF.

The chain recombines TRBV19 with TRBJ2-4; 10 positions match TRBD2. The CDR3 runs to 13 residues. CDR1 is LNHDA, CDR2 SQIVND, per germline (reference sequence). V shed 5 bases, J shed 14 bases, and the junction held 9 bases outside the gene matches. In DNA, the CDR3 is TGTGCCAGTAGTGCCGGCCGGGGACTAGCGAAGTACTTC. As protein: CASSAGRGLAKYF.

The CDR3 spells CASSAGQGGTQPQHF. CDR3 DNA sequence: TGCGCCAGCAGCGCGGGACAGGGCGGTACTCAGCCCCAGCATTTT. The chain uses TRBV5-1 and TRBJ1-5, with 9 nucleotides matching TRBD1. In germline, CDR1 is SGHRS, CDR2 YFSETQ. V was clipped by 4 bases and J by 6 bases; unmatched bases: 8. CDR3 length: 15 residues.

This clonotype was recorded at least ten times. V gene TRBV6-1 combines with J gene TRBJ1-6; a weak D match, TRBD1 (5 bases). With 1 base removed from V and 7 bases from J, the gap between germline ends came to 11 bases. The CDR3 extends over 15 amino acids. Germline CDR1 MNHNS, CDR2 SASEGT. The CDR3 nucleotides read TGTGCCAGCAGTGAAGTCGGGGCTGACAATTCACCCCTCCACTTT. This codes for CASSEVGADNSPLHF.

The rearrangement uses TRBV2 and TRBJ2-7, with 11 bases that match TRBD2. The germline V gene has CDR1 SNHLY and CDR2 FYNNEI. V trimming: 6 bases; J trimming: 3 bases; junction bases outside the gene matches: 10. This CDR3 has 16 residues. DNA for the CDR3: TGTGCCAGCAGAGGGGCTCTAGCGGGGGGACACTACGAGCAGTACTTC. Its translation: CASRGALAGGHYEQYF.

This clonotype was recorded at least ten times. The rearrangement joins TRBV4-1 to TRBJ2-1; 10 bases line up with TRBD2. With V trimmed by 3 bases and J by 4 bases, 12 bases remained unmatched. CDR3 length: 18 amino acids. Per germline, CDR1 MGHRA and CDR2 YSYEKL. The CDR3 is CASSHPPPSGRRYNEQFF. DNA for the CDR3: TGCGCCAGCAGCCACCCCCCCCCTAGCGGGAGAAGGTACAATGAGCAGTTCTTC.

This clonotype was seen repeatedly, ten times or more. The chain employs TRBV7-6 and TRBJ2-3; D is undetermined. CDR1 and CDR2 from the germline V gene are SGHVS and FNYEAQ. V was pared by 2 bases and J by 5 bases, with 8 bases between. The CDR3 runs to 13 residues. CDR3 bases: TGTGCCAGCAGCTTATCTAGTAGAGATACGCAGTATTTT. Translated, it gives CASSLSSRDTQYF.

This clonotype was seen repeatedly, ten times or more. This chain connects TRBV27 to TRBJ2-1; TRBD1 is a possible D gene (7 bases). V lost 5 bases and J 4 bases, leaving 12 bases between the germline ends. The CDR3 runs 14 residues. Germline values: CDR1 MNHEY, CDR2 SMNVEV (reference sequence). CDR3 sequence: CASSGQGGYNEQFF. The CDR3 region has the DNA TGTGCCAGCAGTGGCCAGGGGGGATACAATGAGCAGTTCTTC.

This clonotype appeared many times. This chain links TRBV20-1 with TRBJ2-2; D remains unclear. Between the trimmed V and J ends, which lost 0 bases and 2 bases, there was a span of 13 bases. Per germline, CDR1 DFQATT and CDR2 SNEGSKA (reference sequence). This CDR3 is built from 16 residues. This CDR3 is CSARDAARVNTGELFF. The CDR3 DNA reads as TGCAGTGCTAGAGATGCGGCGAGAGTAAACACCGGGGAGCTGTTTTTT.

This clonotype has at least ten counts. The chain links TRBV12-3 or TRBV12-4 to TRBJ2-5, with 10 positions matching TRBD2. Losses at the gene ends were 6 bases for V and 1 base for J; bases not matched to a gene: 5. This CDR3 is built from 15 residues. CDR3 loop: CASSLAGVFQETQYF. The CDR3 DNA follows: TGTGCCAGCAGCCTAGCGGGAGTCTTCCAAGAGACCCAGTACTTC.

This clonotype has a count of ten or more. The rearrangement joins TRBV4-1 to TRBJ1-5; the D is unclear. The CDR3 has 14 residues. The V gene's germline CDR1 is MGHRA and CDR2 YSYEKL. V was shortened by 0 bases and J by 2 bases, with 5 bases between the two germline ends. DNA for the CDR3: TGCGCCAGCAGCCAAGATGCCGGCAATCAGCCCCAGCATTTT. Protein sequence: CASSQDAGNQPQHF.

The chain combines TRBV19 with TRBJ2-3; 8 nucleotides match TRBD2. This CDR3 region has 14 residues. The germline V gene has CDR1 LNHDA and CDR2 SQIVND (reference sequence). V was pared by 6 bases and J by 2 bases, with 4 bases of the junction left unmatched. The CDR3 coding sequence is TGTGCCAGTAGAGGGACTAGATTCACAGATACGCAGTATTTT. It translates to CASRGTRFTDTQYF.

The chain carries TRBV2 and TRBJ2-7; D is unclear. Trimming pared 7 bases from V and 3 bases from J, leaving 7 bases between. The CDR3 contains 11 residues. Germline values: CDR1 SNHLY, CDR2 FYNNEI. The CDR3 coding sequence is TGTGCCAGCATTGGGGTCTACGAGCAGTACTTC. Amino acid sequence: CASIGVYEQYF.

This chain uses TRBV18 with TRBJ1-5; the D is unclear. V shed 4 bases and J shed 2 bases, with 15 bases lying between them. CDR1 is KGHSH and CDR2 is LQKENI in the germline V gene. This CDR3 has 16 amino acids. CDR3 bases: TGTGCCAGCTCACGGGTACGGTCTAGTCGCAATCAGCCCCAGCATTTT. This codes for CASSRVRSSRNQPQHF. Based on the CDR3 plus reference TRBV18 and TRBJ1-5, the full variable domain is NAGVMQNPRHLVRRRGQEARLRCSPMKGHSHVYWYRQLPEEGLKFMVYLQKENIIDESGMPKERFSAEFPKEGPSILRIQQVVRGDSAAYFCASSRVRSSRNQPQHFGDGTRLSIL.

This clonotype was observed once. The chain employs TRBV11-1 and TRBJ2-5; the match to TRBD2 covers 7 bases. Germline CDR1 SGHAT, CDR2 FQDESV (reference sequence). V shed 3 bases, J shed 1 base, and the junction held 8 bases outside the gene matches. This CDR3 has 16 residues. This CDR3 reads CASSFLSSGFQETQYF. The CDR3 DNA follows: TGTGCCAGCAGCTTCCTCTCTAGCGGATTCCAAGAGACCCAGTACTTC.

The gene calls are TRBV11-2 and TRBJ2-3; TRBD2 matches 8 bases. V lost 5 bases, J lost 1 base, and 8 bases stayed unmatched. Germline CDR1 SGHAT, CDR2 FQNNGV. The length of the CDR3 is 16 residues. The CDR3 sequence: CASSRPSAGGTDTQYF. The CDR3 DNA is TGTGCCAGCAGCAGGCCCTCAGCGGGAGGCACAGATACGCAGTATTTT.

Notes on this clonotype: At one end the junction does not follow the germline gene, possibly because of a read error. The CDR3 here is CASSSRDSYILNAEAFF. The CDR3 DNA sequence: TGTGCCAGCAGTTCCCGGGACAGTTATATTTTGAACGCTGAAGCTTTCTTT. The chain joins TRBV2 to TRBJ1-1, with TRBD1 matching 7 bases. Germline V gene lookup returns CDR1 SNHLY and CDR2 FYNNEI. The CDR3 spans 17 residues.

This clonotype was counted at least ten times. CDR3 sequence: CSVEGRATTEAFF. Here the CDR3 DNA reads TGCAGCGTTGAGGGCAGGGCGACCACTGAAGCTTTCTTT. The chain is built from TRBV29-1 and TRBJ1-1, with a tentative D call TRBD1 (5 bases). The germline V and J ends were trimmed by 3 bases and 4 bases, with 12 bases remaining between them. The V gene's germline CDR1 is SQVTM and CDR2 ANQGSEA. There are 13 residues in the CDR3.

In its sample, this clonotype was seen a few times. The chain couples TRBV5-6 to TRBJ1-2, with D hard to call. V shed 4 bases and J shed 3 bases, with 16 bases lying between them. This CDR3 is built from 15 residues. Germline CDR1 is SGHDT and CDR2 is YYEEEE. CDR3 in amino acids: CASSPRVRTDYGYTF. The CDR3 DNA sequence: TGTGCCAGCAGCCCCCGAGTAAGGACTGACTATGGCTACACCTTC. The full variable domain, rest sourced from reference TRBV5-6 and TRBJ1-2, is DAGVTQSPTHLIKTRGQQVTLRCSPKSGHDTVSWYQQALGQGPQFIFQYYEEEERQRGNFPDRFSGHQFPNYSSELNVNALLLGDSALYLCASSPRVRTDYGYTFGSGTRLTVV.

This clonotype has a handful of counts. This chain links TRBV20-1 with TRBJ2-1; 10 nucleotides align to TRBD2. From germline, CDR1 is DFQATT and CDR2 SNEGSKA (reference sequence). J gave up 7 bases and V 4 bases, and 10 bases lay outside the gene matches. The CDR3 consists of 15 residues. The CDR3 region is CSATLSGGPGNEQFF. DNA of the CDR3: TGCAGTGCTACTCTTAGCGGGGGGCCGGGGAATGAGCAGTTCTTC.